This T cell receptor (beta chain) was recorded in a study of T cells in Graves' hyperthyroidism and ophthalmopathy. Study outcomes and limitations: Most clonotypes that expanded in the thyroid above 0.001 also showed up in blood. Ophthalmopathy was predicted by the model a median of about 6.5 months ahead of onset.

Graves' hyperthyroidism is called stable when ophthalmopathy does not progress within 18 months. Patients between 18 and 65 years old had hyperthyroidism, newly diagnosed and lasting under 2 months. This clonotype was detected ten times or more. Its antigen is currently unknown. The V and J ends lost 3 bases and 4 bases, in that order; junction bases with no gene match: 8. CDR3 length: 15 amino acids. The germline CDR1 and CDR2 sequences are MNHNS and SASEGT. TCR beta CDR3 sequences were amplified from RNA transcripts. HTBI primers were employed in a first-round RT-PCR of the TCR CDR3. TCRdb reanalysed the multiplex PCR reads using MiXCR and keeps one entry per CDR3 protein. The sample yields more than 550,000 distinct CDR3 sequences, 17% seen once.

The TCR sequence derives from a man over 45 with Graves' hyperthyroidism. J is TRBJ1-1 and V is TRBV6-1; TRBD1 agrees at 7 bases. Specimen: blood. CDR3 in DNA: TGTGCCAGCAGTGAGGGGACAGTCGGACGCACTGAAGCTTTCTTT. Its translation: CASSEGTVGRTEAFF.